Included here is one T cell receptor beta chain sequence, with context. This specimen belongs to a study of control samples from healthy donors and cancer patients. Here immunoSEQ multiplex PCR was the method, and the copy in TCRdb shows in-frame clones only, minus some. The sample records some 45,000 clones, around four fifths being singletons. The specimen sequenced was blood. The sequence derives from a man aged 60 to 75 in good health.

The CDR3 DNA reads TGTGCCAGCAGCCCGGGACAACAAGAGACCCAGTACTTC. Residues: CASSPGQQETQYF. V and J are TRBV7-2 and TRBJ2-5; a weak D match, TRBD1 (6 bases). CDR1 and CDR2 from the germline V gene are SGHTA and FQGNSA. CDR3 length equals 13 residues. Trimming removed 5 bases at V and 2 bases at J, with 9 bases between.